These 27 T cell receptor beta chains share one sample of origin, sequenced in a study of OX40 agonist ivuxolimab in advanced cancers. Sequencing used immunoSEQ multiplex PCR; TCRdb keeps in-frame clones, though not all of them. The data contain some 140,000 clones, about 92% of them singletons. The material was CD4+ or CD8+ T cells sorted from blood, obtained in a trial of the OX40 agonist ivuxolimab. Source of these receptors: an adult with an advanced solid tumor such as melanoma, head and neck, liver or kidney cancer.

The CDR3 region is CASSYAGAYEQYF. CDR3 sequence (DNA): TGTGCCAGCAGTTACGCAGGAGCCTACGAGCAGTACTTC. V gene TRBV6-6 combines with J gene TRBJ2-7; unclear D gene. The germline V and J ends were trimmed by 2 bases and 2 bases, with 7 bases remaining between them. Germline loops: CDR1 MNHNY, CDR2 SVGAGI (reference sequence). The length of the CDR3 is 13 residues.

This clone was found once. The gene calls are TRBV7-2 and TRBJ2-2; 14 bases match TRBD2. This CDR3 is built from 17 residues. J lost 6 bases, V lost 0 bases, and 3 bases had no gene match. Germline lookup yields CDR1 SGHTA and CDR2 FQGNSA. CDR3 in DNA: TGTGCCAGCAGCTTAGCCCGACTAGCGGGAGGGCCCGGGGAGCTGTTTTTT. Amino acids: CASSLARLAGGPGELFF.

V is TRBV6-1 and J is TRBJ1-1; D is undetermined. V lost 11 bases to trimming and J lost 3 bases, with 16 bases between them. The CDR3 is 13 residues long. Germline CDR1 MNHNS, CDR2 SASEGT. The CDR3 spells CAARRPMDTEAFF. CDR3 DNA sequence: TGTGCCGCGCGAAGACCTATGGACACTGAAGCTTTCTTT.

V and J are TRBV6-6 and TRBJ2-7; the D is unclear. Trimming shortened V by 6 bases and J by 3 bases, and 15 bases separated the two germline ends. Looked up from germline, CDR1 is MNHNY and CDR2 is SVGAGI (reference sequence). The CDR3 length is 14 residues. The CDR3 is CASSLGRSSYEQYF. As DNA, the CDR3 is TGTGCCAGCAGCCTCGGACGGTCCAGCTACGAGCAGTACTTC.

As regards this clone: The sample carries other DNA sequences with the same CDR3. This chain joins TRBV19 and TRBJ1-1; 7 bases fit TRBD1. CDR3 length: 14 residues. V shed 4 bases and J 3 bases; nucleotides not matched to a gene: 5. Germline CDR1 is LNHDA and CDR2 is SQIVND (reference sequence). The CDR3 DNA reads TGTGCCAGTAGTAGTTCGCAGGGGGACACTGAAGCTTTCTTT. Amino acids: CASSSSQGDTEAFF.

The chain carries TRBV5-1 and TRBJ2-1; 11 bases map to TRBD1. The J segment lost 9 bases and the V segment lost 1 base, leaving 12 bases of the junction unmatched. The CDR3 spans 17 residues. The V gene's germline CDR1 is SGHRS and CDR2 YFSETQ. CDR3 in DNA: TGCGCCAGCAGCTTGTCTCACGGACAGGGGGCTGGGAGTGAGCAGTTCTTC. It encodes CASSLSHGQGAGSEQFF.

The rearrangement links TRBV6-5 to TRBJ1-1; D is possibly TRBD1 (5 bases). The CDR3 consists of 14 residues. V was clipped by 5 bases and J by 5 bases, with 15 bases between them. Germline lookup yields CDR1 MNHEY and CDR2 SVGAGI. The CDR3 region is CASSEGLRGTEAFF. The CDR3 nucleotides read TGTGCCAGCAGTGAGGGCTTGAGGGGAACTGAAGCTTTCTTT.

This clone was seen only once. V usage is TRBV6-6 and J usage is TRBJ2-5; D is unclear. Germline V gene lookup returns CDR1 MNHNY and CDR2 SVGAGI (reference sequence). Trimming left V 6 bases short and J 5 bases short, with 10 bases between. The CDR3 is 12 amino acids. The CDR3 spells CASSAPGETQYF. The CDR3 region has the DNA TGTGCCAGCAGCGCCCCCGGGGAGACCCAGTACTTC.

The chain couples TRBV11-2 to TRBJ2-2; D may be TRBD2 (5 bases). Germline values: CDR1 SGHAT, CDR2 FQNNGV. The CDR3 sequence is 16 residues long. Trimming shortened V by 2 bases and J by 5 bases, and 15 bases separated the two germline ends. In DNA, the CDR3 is TGTGCCAGCAGCTTAACCGAGGGCAAGGGAACCGGGGAGCTGTTTTTT. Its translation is CASSLTEGKGTGELFF.

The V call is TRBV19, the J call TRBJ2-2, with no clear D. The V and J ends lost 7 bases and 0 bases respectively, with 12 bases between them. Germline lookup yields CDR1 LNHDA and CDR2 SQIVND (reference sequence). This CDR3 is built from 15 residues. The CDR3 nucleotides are TGTGCCAGTACCCCAGGTTACGCGAACACCGGGGAGCTGTTTTTT. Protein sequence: CASTPGYANTGELFF.

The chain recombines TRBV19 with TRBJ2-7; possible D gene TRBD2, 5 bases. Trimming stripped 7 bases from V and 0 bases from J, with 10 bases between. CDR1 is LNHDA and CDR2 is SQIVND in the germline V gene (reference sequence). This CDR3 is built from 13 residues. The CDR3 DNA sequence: TGTGCCAGTAAGGGTGGGAGCTCCTACGAGCAGTACTTC. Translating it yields CASKGGSSYEQYF.

The CDR3 DNA reads TGTGCCAGCTCACCAAACAGGGGGACCAAGTACTTC. Translation gives CASSPNRGTKYF. The chain links TRBV18 to TRBJ2-7; 8 positions agree with TRBD1. V lost 2 bases, J lost 11 bases, and 5 bases stayed unmatched. CDR3 length: 12 residues. Germline V lookup: CDR1 KGHSH, CDR2 LQKENI. The complete variable domain, with remaining parts taken from reference TRBV18 and TRBJ2-7, reads NAGVMQNPRHLVRRRGQEARLRCSPMKGHSHVYWYRQLPEEGLKFMVYLQKENIIDESGMPKERFSAEFPKEGPSILRIQQVVRGDSAAYFCASSPNRGTKYFGPGTRLTVT.

The CDR3, as DNA: TGTGCCACCCGGGGACTAGCGGGACACTCCTACGAGCAGTACTTC. Protein sequence: CATRGLAGHSYEQYF. The chain joins TRBV6-5 to TRBJ2-7; 13 bases match TRBD2. J gave up 0 bases and V 10 bases, and 6 bases lay outside the gene matches. Germline V CDR1 and CDR2: MNHEY, SVGAGI. This CDR3 region has 15 residues.

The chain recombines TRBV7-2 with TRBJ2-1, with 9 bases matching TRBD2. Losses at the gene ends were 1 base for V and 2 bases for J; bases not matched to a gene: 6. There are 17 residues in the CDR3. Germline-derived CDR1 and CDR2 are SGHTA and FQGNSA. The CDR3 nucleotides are TGTGCCAGCAGCTTAGATGGAGCGGGAGGCCCCTACAATGAGCAGTTCTTC. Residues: CASSLDGAGGPYNEQFF.

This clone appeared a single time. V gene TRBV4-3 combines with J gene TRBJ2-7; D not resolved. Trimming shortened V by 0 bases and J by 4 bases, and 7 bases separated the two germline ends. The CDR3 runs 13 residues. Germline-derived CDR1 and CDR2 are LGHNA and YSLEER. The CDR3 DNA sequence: TGCGCCAGCAGCCAAGATCCGCGGTACGAGCAGTACTTC. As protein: CASSQDPRYEQYF.

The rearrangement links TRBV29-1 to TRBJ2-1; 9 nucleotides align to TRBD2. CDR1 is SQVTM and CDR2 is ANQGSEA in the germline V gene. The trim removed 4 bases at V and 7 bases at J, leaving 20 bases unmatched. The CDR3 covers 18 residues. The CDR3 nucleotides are TGCAGCGTTGGGGGGCATCGCAAGGGCGGGAGGGCCGAGAATGAGCAGTTCTTC. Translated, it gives CSVGGHRKGGRAENEQFF.

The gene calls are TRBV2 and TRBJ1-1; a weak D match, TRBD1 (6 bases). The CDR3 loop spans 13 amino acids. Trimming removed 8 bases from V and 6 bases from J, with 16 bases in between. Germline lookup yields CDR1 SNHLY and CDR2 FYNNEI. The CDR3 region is CASVSGAGAEAFF. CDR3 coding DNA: TGTGCCAGCGTTTCGGGGGCTGGCGCTGAAGCTTTCTTT.

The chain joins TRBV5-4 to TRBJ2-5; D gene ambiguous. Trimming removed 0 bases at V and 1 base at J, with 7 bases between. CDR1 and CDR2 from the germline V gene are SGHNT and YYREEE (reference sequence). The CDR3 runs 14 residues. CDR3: CASSLATSQETQYF. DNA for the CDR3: TGTGCCAGCAGCTTGGCCACCTCCCAAGAGACCCAGTACTTC.

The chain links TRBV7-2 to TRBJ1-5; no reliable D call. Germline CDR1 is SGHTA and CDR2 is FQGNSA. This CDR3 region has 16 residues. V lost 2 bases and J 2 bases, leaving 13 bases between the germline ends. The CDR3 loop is CASSLRSAGGNQPQHF. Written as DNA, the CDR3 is TGTGCCAGCAGCTTAAGGTCCGCTGGGGGCAATCAGCCCCAGCATTTT.

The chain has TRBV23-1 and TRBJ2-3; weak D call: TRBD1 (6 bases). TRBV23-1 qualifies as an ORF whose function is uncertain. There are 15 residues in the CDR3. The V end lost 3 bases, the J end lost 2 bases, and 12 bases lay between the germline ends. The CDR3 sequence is CASSHRGRHTDTQYF. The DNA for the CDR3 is TGCGCCAGCAGTCACAGGGGCCGACACACAGATACGCAGTATTTT.

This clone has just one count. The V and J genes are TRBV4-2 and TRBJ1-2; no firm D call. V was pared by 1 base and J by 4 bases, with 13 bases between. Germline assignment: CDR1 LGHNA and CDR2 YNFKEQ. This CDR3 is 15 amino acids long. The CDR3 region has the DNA TGTGCCAGCAGCCAAGTGAGGGATCCCTTCTATGGCTACACCTTC. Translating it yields CASSQVRDPFYGYTF.

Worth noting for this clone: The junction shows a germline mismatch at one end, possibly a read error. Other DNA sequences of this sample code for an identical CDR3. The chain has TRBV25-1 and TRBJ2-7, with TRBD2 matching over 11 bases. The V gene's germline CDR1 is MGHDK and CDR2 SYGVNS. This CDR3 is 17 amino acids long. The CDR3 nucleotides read TGTGCCAGTAGTGGAACTCTCGGGACTAGCGGTTTGGGCGAGCAGTACTTC. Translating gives CASSGTLGTSGLGEQYF.

CDR3 nucleotides: TGTGCCAGCAGTTTGGTCGCAGGGGGTAATGAAAAACTGTTTTTT. Translation gives CASSLVAGGNEKLFF. This chain connects TRBV28 to TRBJ1-4; 7 bases agree with TRBD1. The CDR3 length is 15 residues. V dropped 3 bases and J dropped 4; count of bases not matched to a gene: 5. Germline values: CDR1 MDHEN, CDR2 SYDVKM.

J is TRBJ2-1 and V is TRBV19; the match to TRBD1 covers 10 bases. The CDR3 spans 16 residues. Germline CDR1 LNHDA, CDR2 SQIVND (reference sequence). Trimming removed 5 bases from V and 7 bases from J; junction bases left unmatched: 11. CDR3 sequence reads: CASSASRDRGWNEQFF. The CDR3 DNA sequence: TGTGCCAGTAGTGCGTCCCGGGACAGGGGTTGGAATGAGCAGTTCTTC.

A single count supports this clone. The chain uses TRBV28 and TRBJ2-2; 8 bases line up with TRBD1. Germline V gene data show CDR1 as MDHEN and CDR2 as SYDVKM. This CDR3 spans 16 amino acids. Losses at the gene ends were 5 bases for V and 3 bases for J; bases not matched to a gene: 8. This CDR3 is CASSPLDRVDTGELFF. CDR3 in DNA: TGTGCCAGCAGTCCCTTGGACAGGGTGGACACCGGGGAGCTGTTTTTT.

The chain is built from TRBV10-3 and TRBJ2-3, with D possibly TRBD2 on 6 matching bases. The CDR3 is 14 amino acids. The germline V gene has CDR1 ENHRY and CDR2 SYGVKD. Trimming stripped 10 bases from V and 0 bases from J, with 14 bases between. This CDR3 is CATLLAQSTDTQYF. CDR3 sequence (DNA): TGTGCCACTCTGCTAGCGCAAAGCACAGATACGCAGTATTTT.

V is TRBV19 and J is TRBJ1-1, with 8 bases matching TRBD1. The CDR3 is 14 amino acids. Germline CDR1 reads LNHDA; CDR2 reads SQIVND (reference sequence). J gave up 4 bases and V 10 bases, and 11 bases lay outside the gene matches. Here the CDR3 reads CATTDRGRGTEAFF. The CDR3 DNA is TGTGCCACGACAGACAGGGGCCGGGGCACTGAAGCTTTCTTT.